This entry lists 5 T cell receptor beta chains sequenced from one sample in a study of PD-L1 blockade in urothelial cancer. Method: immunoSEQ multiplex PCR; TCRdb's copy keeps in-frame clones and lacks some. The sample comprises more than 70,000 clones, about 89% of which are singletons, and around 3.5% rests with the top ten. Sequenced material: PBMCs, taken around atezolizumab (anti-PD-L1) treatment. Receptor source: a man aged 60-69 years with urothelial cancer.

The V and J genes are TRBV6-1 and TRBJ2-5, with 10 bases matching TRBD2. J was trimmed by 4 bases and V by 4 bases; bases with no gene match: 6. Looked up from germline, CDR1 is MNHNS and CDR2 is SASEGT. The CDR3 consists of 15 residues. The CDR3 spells CASSVGLAARETQYF. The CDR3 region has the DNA TGTGCCAGCAGTGTTGGACTAGCGGCGAGAGAGACCCAGTACTTC.

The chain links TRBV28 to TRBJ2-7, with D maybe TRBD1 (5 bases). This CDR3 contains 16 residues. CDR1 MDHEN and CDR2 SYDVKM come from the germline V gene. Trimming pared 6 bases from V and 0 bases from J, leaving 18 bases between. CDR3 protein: CASRRTPRQTSYEQYF. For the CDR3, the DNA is TGTGCCAGCAGACGCACCCCTCGACAGACCTCCTACGAGCAGTACTTC. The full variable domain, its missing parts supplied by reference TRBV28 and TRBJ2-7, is DVKVTQSSRYLVKRTGEKVFLECVQDMDHENMFWYRQDPGLGLRLIYFSYDVKMKEKGDIPEGYSVSREKKERFSLILESASTNQTSMYLCASRRTPRQTSYEQYFGPGTRLTVT.

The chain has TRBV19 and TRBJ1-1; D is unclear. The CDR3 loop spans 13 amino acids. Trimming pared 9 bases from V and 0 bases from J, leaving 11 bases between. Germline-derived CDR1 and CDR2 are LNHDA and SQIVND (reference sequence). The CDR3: CASQAQLNTEAFF. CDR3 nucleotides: TGTGCCAGCCAGGCACAATTGAACACTGAAGCTTTCTTT.

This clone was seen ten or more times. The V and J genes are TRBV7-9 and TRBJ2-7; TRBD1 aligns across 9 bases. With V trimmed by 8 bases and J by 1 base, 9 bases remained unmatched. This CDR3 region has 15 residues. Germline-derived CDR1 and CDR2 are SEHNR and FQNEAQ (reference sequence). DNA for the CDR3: TGTGCCAGCGGATCTTTAGGGACAGGGTCCTACGAGCAGTACTTC. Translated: CASGSLGTGSYEQYF.

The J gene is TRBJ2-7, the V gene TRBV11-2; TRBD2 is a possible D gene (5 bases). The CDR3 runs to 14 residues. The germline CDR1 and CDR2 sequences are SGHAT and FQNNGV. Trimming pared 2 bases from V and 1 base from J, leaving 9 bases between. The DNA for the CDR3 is TGTGCCAGCAGCTTACTTCTAGCATCCTACGAGCAGTACTTC. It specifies CASSLLLASYEQYF.